The 32 T cell receptor beta chains below were found in one sample sequenced in a study of memory CD4+ T cells and cytomegalovirus serostatus (dated by TCRdb to between 2017 and 2020). The protocol used for the library was the immunoSEQ multiplex PCR assay. In its TCRdb copy, this immuneACCESS table keeps in-frame sequences only and misses some clones. Where compared with another copy, unresolved V genes explain less than half of these, and the others have no known cause. This sample has 50,000 to 75,000 clones in its table, and around four fifths of those were observed once. Around 0.9% of the sample rests with the top ten. Single viable CD3+CD4+CD8-CD45RO+ cells were sorted as memory CD4+ T cells on a FACSAria II. Sequenced material: memory CD4+ T cells from blood. Source of these receptors: an adult in good health and CMV-seronegative.

In its sample, this clone was seen a few times. CDR3 residues: CASSSRGTYNEQFF. CDR3 in DNA: TGTGCCAGCAGTTCCAGAGGCACCTACAATGAGCAGTTCTTC. V and J are TRBV27 and TRBJ2-1; D gene uncertain. Germline V gene lookup returns CDR1 MNHEY and CDR2 SMNVEV (reference sequence). Trimming removed 4 bases at V and 2 bases at J, with 9 bases between. CDR3 length: 14 residues.

The rearrangement links TRBV6-1 to TRBJ1-5; D may be TRBD1 (6 bases). Germline V gene data show CDR1 as MNHNS and CDR2 as SASEGT. V was cut by 0 bases and J by 6 bases, with 12 bases left in between. The CDR3 extends over 15 amino acids. The CDR3 region is CASSEARWGPQPQHF. In nucleotides, the CDR3 is TGTGCCAGCAGTGAAGCGCGCTGGGGGCCTCAGCCCCAGCATTTT.

This chain connects TRBV14 to TRBJ1-2; D is ambiguous. The germline CDR1 and CDR2 sequences are SGHDN and FVKESK. Trimming left V 4 bases short and J 2 bases short, with 11 bases between. The CDR3 has 14 residues. The CDR3 protein is CASSPAGGNYGYTF. In DNA form, the CDR3 reads TGTGCCAGCAGCCCTGCGGGCGGGAACTATGGCTACACCTTC.

This clone was found once. CDR3 coding DNA: TGTGCCAGCAGTTACCGAGGGGGCGCAGACGAGCAGTACTTC. Protein product: CASSYRGGADEQYF. The V call is TRBV6-6, the J call TRBJ2-7, with 7 bases lining up with TRBD1. Trimming removed 2 bases from V and 5 bases from J; junction bases left unmatched: 6. Germline values: CDR1 MNHNY, CDR2 SVGAGI (reference sequence). The CDR3 has 14 residues.

The chain recombines TRBV28 with TRBJ1-5; D not resolved. CDR3 size: 16 residues. Trimming took 3 bases from V and 7 from J, leaving 19 bases between them. Germline V gene lookup returns CDR1 MDHEN and CDR2 SYDVKM. The CDR3 sequence is CASSFIGEGREQPQHF. The CDR3 DNA is TGTGCCAGCAGTTTTATTGGAGAAGGTAGGGAACAGCCCCAGCATTTT.

V gene TRBV19 combines with J gene TRBJ1-3, with D hard to call. There are 16 residues in the CDR3. CDR1 and CDR2 from the germline V gene are LNHDA and SQIVND (reference sequence). V lost 3 bases, J lost 4 bases, and 16 bases lay in between. The CDR3 DNA is TGTGCCAGTAGTATCTTCGCCTCATCTAGGGGAAACACCATATATTTT. Translated: CASSIFASSRGNTIYF.

This sequence joins TRBV5-8 and TRBJ2-5; D tentatively reads TRBD1 or TRBD2 (5 bases each). The germline V and J ends were trimmed by 2 bases and 2 bases, with 16 bases remaining between them. This CDR3 contains 16 residues. Germline CDR1 reads SGHTS; CDR2 reads YDEGEE. The DNA of the CDR3 is TGTGCCAGCAGCTTCAGGGCGGGCCTGATGCAAGAGACCCAGTACTTC. This sequence encodes CASSFRAGLMQETQYF.

The CDR3 region is CASTTPYTLPNEQFF. For the CDR3, the DNA is TGTGCCAGCACCACCCCATACACGCTCCCCAATGAGCAGTTCTTC. The chain has TRBV28 and TRBJ2-1; no reliable D call. The V end lost 7 bases, the J end lost 6 bases, and 19 bases lay between the germline ends. CDR1 is MDHEN, CDR2 SYDVKM, per germline. There are 15 residues in the CDR3.

The chain recombines TRBV29-1 with TRBJ2-4, with D possibly matching TRBD1 (6 bases). Germline V gene sequence: CDR1 SQVTM, CDR2 ANQGSEA. The CDR3 sequence is 12 residues long. V was clipped by 6 bases and J by 5 bases, with 11 bases between them. The CDR3 loop reads CSVLTGQNIQYF. CDR3 sequence (DNA): TGCAGCGTCTTGACAGGACAAAACATTCAGTACTTC.

This clone has a single count. In DNA, the CDR3 is TGTGCCAGCAGCTTAAAGGGGGGGGCCCACGCAGATACGCAGTATTTT. This encodes CASSLKGGAHADTQYF. The chain uses TRBV11-2 and TRBJ2-3, with D possibly being TRBD2 (7 bases). The V end lost 2 bases, the J end lost 4 bases, and 16 bases lay between the germline ends. The CDR3 spans 16 residues. Germline V gene data show CDR1 as SGHAT and CDR2 as FQNNGV. Full variable domain (outside the CDR3, taken from reference TRBV11-2 and TRBJ2-3): EAGVAQSPRYKIIEKRQSVAFWCNPISGHATLYWYQQILGQGPKLLIQFQNNGVVDDSQLPKDRFSAERLKGVDSTLKIQPAKLEDSAVYLCASSLKGGAHADTQYFGPGTRLTVL.

The V and J genes are TRBV27 and TRBJ1-3; D is possibly TRBD1 (5 bases). Germline V gene sequence: CDR1 MNHEY, CDR2 SMNVEV (reference sequence). The V end was cut by 3 bases, the J end by 2 bases, with 8 bases between. The CDR3 is 14 amino acids. CDR3 coding DNA: TGTGCCAGCAGTTTTTCAGGGACTGGAAACACCATATATTTT. It encodes CASSFSGTGNTIYF.

This clone came up once. The rearrangement links TRBV18 to TRBJ1-5; a possible D gene is TRBD1 (5 bases). Per the germline V gene, CDR1 is KGHSH and CDR2 is LQKENI. The V gene lost 5 bases and the J gene lost 3 bases, with 14 bases spanning the gap. The CDR3 has 15 residues. The CDR3: CASSTDQGNNQPQHF. In DNA form, the CDR3 reads TGTGCCAGCTCAACCGATCAGGGAAACAATCAGCCCCAGCATTTT.

V gene TRBV6-5 combines with J gene TRBJ1-2, with D perhaps matching TRBD1 (5 bases). Germline loops: CDR1 MNHEY, CDR2 SVGAGI. The CDR3 runs to 15 residues. Trimming cost V 0 bases and J 3 bases, with 11 bases left between them. Written as DNA, the CDR3 is TGTGCCAGCAGTTACTCGGTTCGGGGCCACTATGGCTACACCTTC. As protein: CASSYSVRGHYGYTF.

V gene TRBV7-6 combines with J gene TRBJ1-1; TRBD1 agrees at 7 bases. CDR3 length equals 19 residues. The V gene's germline CDR1 is SGHVS and CDR2 FNYEAQ. The V segment lost 3 bases and the J segment 3 bases; nucleotides outside the gene matches: 19. The chain's CDR3 is CASSFGQATRGGRDTEAFF. In DNA form, the CDR3 reads TGTGCCAGCAGCTTCGGACAGGCAACGAGGGGTGGACGGGACACTGAAGCTTTCTTT.

V gene TRBV27 combines with J gene TRBJ1-2, with 8 bases fitting TRBD1. V shed 5 bases and J 7 bases; nucleotides not matched to a gene: 18. The CDR3 runs 17 residues. CDR1 MNHEY and CDR2 SMNVEV come from the germline V gene (reference sequence). The CDR3 region is CASSPVPIEQGVGGYTF. The CDR3 region has the DNA TGTGCCAGCAGTCCCGTCCCTATAGAACAGGGGGTGGGTGGCTACACCTTC.

This chain links TRBV11-2 with TRBJ2-1; 7 nucleotides align to TRBD2. The junction had 11 bases not matched to a gene; V was cut back by 0 bases and J by 6 bases. Germline V gene sequence: CDR1 SGHAT, CDR2 FQNNGV. This CDR3 contains 17 residues. The CDR3 spells CASSLDPRGDEANEQFF. In DNA, the CDR3 is TGTGCCAGCAGCTTAGATCCTCGGGGGGACGAGGCCAATGAGCAGTTCTTC.

This clone was picked up a small number of times. The V gene is TRBV6-1, the J gene TRBJ2-5, with TRBD2 matching 7 bases. In germline, CDR1 is MNHNS, CDR2 SASEGT. After removal of 5 bases from V and 5 bases from J, the junction contained 8 bases not matched to a gene. This CDR3 spans 14 amino acids. The CDR3 DNA reads TGTGCCAGCAGTCCCCGACTAGCTAAGGAGACCCAGTACTTC. Protein: CASSPRLAKETQYF.

The V and J genes are TRBV18 and TRBJ1-1; a possible D gene is TRBD1 (5 bases). CDR1 and CDR2 (germline): KGHSH, LQKENI. Trimming removed 9 bases from V and 4 bases from J, with 15 bases in between. The CDR3 consists of 13 residues. Here the CDR3 reads CASSDSPRTEAFF. The DNA of the CDR3 is TGTGCCAGTTCAGACAGTCCCCGCACTGAAGCTTTCTTT.

The sample holds a few counts of this clone. V usage is TRBV6-1 and J usage is TRBJ1-2; D is unclear. The ends were cut back, 1 base at V and 2 bases at J, with 14 bases in the middle. The CDR3 is 16 amino acids. CDR1 is MNHNS, CDR2 SASEGT, per germline. CDR3 region: CASSEDAPGRNYGYTF. The CDR3 DNA is TGTGCCAGCAGTGAAGATGCCCCGGGAAGGAACTATGGCTACACCTTC.

About this clone: One end of the junction varies from germline; a read error may be responsible. Additional DNA sequences in this sample encode the identical CDR3. This chain joins TRBV6-1 and TRBJ1-5, with a possible D match to TRBD1 (6 bases). The germline V gene has CDR1 MNHNS and CDR2 SASEGT. The CDR3 totals 17 residues. The CDR3 DNA follows: TGTGCCAGCAGTGCCTGGACAGCGGCTTATAGCAACCAGCCCCAGCATTTT. It yields the protein CASSAWTAAYSNQPQHF.

This clone was detected a few times. The chain employs TRBV10-1 and TRBJ1-1, with a tentative D call TRBD1 (5 bases). Per germline, CDR1 WNHNN and CDR2 SYGVQD (reference sequence). The CDR3 totals 14 residues. V shed 5 bases and J shed 5 bases, with 15 bases lying between them. CDR3 loop: CASSLDTSVTEAFF. The CDR3 DNA sequence: TGCGCCAGCAGTTTGGACACCTCAGTGACTGAAGCTTTCTTT.

The chain couples TRBV2 to TRBJ1-4, with D maybe TRBD1 (6 bases). Germline CDR1 SNHLY, CDR2 FYNNEI. Between the trimmed V and J ends, which lost 1 base and 3 bases, there was a span of 9 bases. CDR3 size: 15 residues. The CDR3 DNA is TGTGCCAGCAGTGAAGAGTCAGGGGCTAATGAAAAACTGTTTTTT. Translated: CASSEESGANEKLFF.

This chain uses TRBV20-1 with TRBJ2-7; D not certain. The V end lost 5 bases, the J end lost 5 bases, and 10 bases lay between the germline ends. CDR3 length: 11 residues. From germline, CDR1 is DFQATT and CDR2 SNEGSKA (reference sequence). This CDR3 is CSAGRQDEQYF. CDR3 coding DNA: TGCAGTGCTGGCCGTCAGGACGAGCAGTACTTC.

The chain couples TRBV18 to TRBJ2-7; D gene ambiguous. CDR1 is KGHSH, CDR2 LQKENI, per germline. Trimming stripped 6 bases from V and 2 bases from J, with 20 bases between. This CDR3 region has 16 residues. The CDR3 DNA is TGTGCCAGCTCCGCAACCACTCGGGTTTGGGCCTACGAGCAGTACTTC. Translation gives CASSATTRVWAYEQYF. Variable domain in full (rest from reference TRBV18 and TRBJ2-7): NAGVMQNPRHLVRRRGQEARLRCSPMKGHSHVYWYRQLPEEGLKFMVYLQKENIIDESGMPKERFSAEFPKEGPSILRIQQVVRGDSAAYFCASSATTRVWAYEQYFGPGTRLTVT.

The gene calls are TRBV7-2 and TRBJ2-3; 8 nucleotides agree with TRBD2. The trim removed 2 bases at V and 1 base at J, leaving 14 bases unmatched. The length of the CDR3 is 19 residues. Looked up from germline, CDR1 is SGHTA and CDR2 is FQGNSA. Written as DNA, the CDR3 is TGTGCCAGCAGCTTAAGGGGCGGCCCGGGAGGGCGGCGCACAGATACGCAGTATTTT. Protein sequence: CASSLRGGPGGRRTDTQYF.

The V call is TRBV6-5, the J call TRBJ1-3, with D uncertain. From germline, CDR1 is MNHEY and CDR2 SVGAGI. The CDR3 has 14 amino acids. The ends were cut back, 0 bases at V and 4 bases at J, with 7 bases in the middle. The DNA for the CDR3 is TGTGCCAGCAGTTACTCAGGGAGAGGAAACACCATATATTTT. It encodes CASSYSGRGNTIYF.

This chain links TRBV29-1 with TRBJ1-1; 9 positions agree with TRBD1. This CDR3 spans 10 amino acids. From germline, CDR1 is SQVTM and CDR2 ANQGSEA. Trimming took 6 bases from V and 11 from J; bases not matched to a gene: 4. The CDR3 spells CSVGDRDAFF. The CDR3 DNA reads TGCAGCGTCGGGGACAGGGACGCTTTCTTT.

The rearrangement uses TRBV7-2 and TRBJ2-1; the D gene is possibly TRBD2 (6 bases). The CDR3 runs 17 residues. V lost 0 bases and J 3 bases, leaving 15 bases between the germline ends. Looked up from germline, CDR1 is SGHTA and CDR2 is FQGNSA. The CDR3 loop is CASSLAVLAVRYNEQFF. The CDR3 coding sequence is TGTGCCAGCAGCTTAGCAGTGTTAGCGGTCCGCTACAATGAGCAGTTCTTC.

This chain connects TRBV12-5 to TRBJ1-1; D uncertain. The germline V gene has CDR1 LGHNT and CDR2 FRNRAP. This CDR3 has 14 residues. V was pared by 3 bases and J by 6 bases, with 14 bases between. The CDR3: CASGLRPQVAEAFF. The CDR3, as DNA: TGTGCTAGTGGTTTACGCCCCCAGGTGGCTGAAGCTTTCTTT.

Of note for this clone: The identical CDR3 is also encoded by other nucleotide sequences in the sample. V gene TRBV2 combines with J gene TRBJ2-7, with TRBD1 identical over 8 bases. The J segment lost 4 bases and the V segment lost 2 bases, leaving 4 bases of the junction unmatched. Germline V gives CDR1 SNHLY, CDR2 FYNNEI. The CDR3 loop spans 14 amino acids. This chain's CDR3 is CASSEQGASYEQYF. The CDR3 DNA reads as TGTGCCAGCAGTGAACAGGGGGCGTCTTACGAGCAGTACTTC.

This chain connects TRBV28 to TRBJ1-2, with TRBD1 matching over 9 bases. V shed 5 bases, J shed 4 bases, and the junction held 11 bases outside the gene matches. Germline CDR1 and CDR2: MDHEN and SYDVKM. This CDR3 contains 16 residues. CDR3 sequence: CASSAPGTGRSYGYTF. The CDR3 bases are TGTGCCAGCAGTGCGCCCGGGACAGGGAGGAGCTATGGCTACACCTTC.

For the CDR3, the DNA is TGTGCCAGCAGCTTGGAGAGTGGCTCCTACGAGCAGTACTTC. Amino acids: CASSLESGSYEQYF. The chain joins TRBV5-4 to TRBJ2-7; D remains unclear. Germline V gives CDR1 SGHNT, CDR2 YYREEE (reference sequence). The CDR3 spans 14 residues. The V end was cut by 0 bases, the J end by 0 bases, with 7 bases between.